The 17 T cell receptor beta chains presented below share a single source sample, sequenced in a study of shared clonotypes between healthy human individuals. The method was immunoSEQ multiplex PCR; TCRdb's version includes in-frame clones alone and lacks a portion of them. There are roughly 2.5 million clones in the sample; approximately 92% occur only once, and 0.11% to 0.15% lies in the top ten. Specimen: naive CD4+ T cells sorted from blood. Subset of the sample: CD45RA+ positively selected. The origin of the receptors is a man between 18 and 29 years old in good health.

The CDR3 protein is CASSYRQGTQETQYF. Here the CDR3 DNA reads TGTGCCAGCAGTTACCGACAGGGGACCCAAGAGACCCAGTACTTC. V is TRBV6-5 and J is TRBJ2-5, with 8 bases that match TRBD1. The CDR3 is made up of 15 amino acids. Germline V gene lookup returns CDR1 MNHEY and CDR2 SVGAGI. With 2 bases clipped from V and 1 base from J, the junction kept 3 bases outside the gene matches.

The chain couples TRBV30 to TRBJ2-7; 7 nucleotides agree with TRBD1. This CDR3 spans 13 amino acids. Germline CDR1 reads GTSNPN; CDR2 reads SVGIG (reference sequence). Trimming removed 3 bases from V and 4 bases from J; junction bases left unmatched: 6. The chain's CDR3 is CAWSEGQPYEQYF. The CDR3 DNA follows: TGTGCCTGGAGCGAGGGACAGCCTTACGAGCAGTACTTC.

This clone showed up just once. The rearrangement uses TRBV5-4 and TRBJ2-1, with 8 bases matching TRBD2. The CDR3 is 15 amino acids. J lost 9 bases, V lost 6 bases, and 14 bases had no gene match. In germline, CDR1 is SGHNT, CDR2 YYREEE (reference sequence). This CDR3 reads CASTSGLDGLSEQFF. The CDR3 DNA reads TGTGCCAGCACCTCGGGACTAGACGGGCTTAGTGAGCAGTTCTTC.

The V gene is TRBV28, the J gene TRBJ2-5; the D is unclear. This CDR3 has 14 residues. Deletions cut 4 bases from V and 1 base from J, with 10 bases between. Germline loops: CDR1 MDHEN, CDR2 SYDVKM. CDR3: CASSYGLLQETQYF. The CDR3 nucleotides are TGTGCCAGCAGTTATGGCCTGCTCCAAGAGACCCAGTACTTC.

The gene calls are TRBV5-4 and TRBJ1-2; 9 positions match TRBD1. In germline, CDR1 is SGHNT, CDR2 YYREEE (reference sequence). J was trimmed by 6 bases and V by 5 bases; bases with no gene match: 5. The CDR3 runs 13 residues. For the CDR3, the DNA is TGTGCCAGCAGTCCGGGACAGGGTCATGGCTACACCTTC. It specifies CASSPGQGHGYTF.

V usage is TRBV4-3 and J usage is TRBJ2-5; weak D call: TRBD1 (6 bases). Trimming removed 0 bases at V and 5 bases at J, with 16 bases between. The CDR3 loop spans 16 amino acids. The V gene's germline CDR1 is LGHNA and CDR2 YSLEER. The CDR3 bases are TGCGCCAGCAGCCAAGATGGGGACACATTCGGGGAGACCCAGTACTTC. Its translation: CASSQDGDTFGETQYF.

Concerning this clone itself: Other DNA sequences in this sample translate to the same CDR3. The chain joins TRBV5-1 to TRBJ2-6; D might be TRBD2 (5 bases). Trimming removed 3 bases from V and 0 bases from J, with 10 bases in between. CDR3 size: 16 residues. Germline assignment: CDR1 SGHRS and CDR2 YFSETQ. CDR3 sequence reads: CASSSGISSGANVLTF. For the CDR3, the DNA is TGCGCCAGCAGCTCCGGGATAAGCTCTGGGGCCAACGTCCTGACTTTC.

The rearrangement uses TRBV19 and TRBJ2-3; 10 bases are shared with TRBD1. The germline gives CDR1 LNHDA, CDR2 SQIVND (reference sequence). J lost 6 bases, V lost 4 bases, and 7 bases had no gene match. The CDR3 has 15 amino acids. The CDR3 spells CASSTWDRGRDTQYF. CDR3 coding DNA: TGTGCCAGTAGTACCTGGGACAGGGGTAGGGATACGCAGTATTTT. The complete variable domain, with remaining parts taken from reference TRBV19 and TRBJ2-3, reads DGGITQSPKYLFRKEGQNVTLSCEQNLNHDAMYWYRQDPGQGLRLIYYSQIVNDFQKGDIAEGYSVSREKKESFPLTVTSAQKNPTAFYLCASSTWDRGRDTQYFGPGTRLTVL.

This clone was recorded only once. This rearrangement joins TRBV7-2 to TRBJ2-3; D remains ambiguous. V shed 1 base and J shed 4 bases, with 12 bases lying between them. Germline V CDR1 and CDR2: SGHTA, FQGNSA. This CDR3 is 15 amino acids long. CDR3 nucleotide sequence: TGTGCCAGCAGCTTAGGGGGTTGGGGATCAGATACGCAGTATTTT. Amino acid sequence: CASSLGGWGSDTQYF.

The V gene is TRBV19, the J gene TRBJ2-2; D may match TRBD1 or TRBD2 (5 bases each). Per germline, CDR1 LNHDA and CDR2 SQIVND (reference sequence). This CDR3 is 13 amino acids long. V lost 7 bases and J 7 bases, leaving 13 bases between the germline ends. DNA for the CDR3: TGTGCCAGTAAAGGCAGGGCGGGCGGGGAGCTGTTTTTT. Residues: CASKGRAGGELFF.

The chain has TRBV10-3 and TRBJ2-1, with D uncertain. Germline CDR1 and CDR2: ENHRY and SYGVKD. The V gene lost 7 bases and the J gene lost 9 bases, with 13 bases spanning the gap. The CDR3 length is 12 residues. CDR3 sequence: CAIKDQTLEQFF. The CDR3 coding sequence is TGTGCCATCAAGGACCAGACTCTTGAGCAGTTCTTC.

The chain carries TRBV15 and TRBJ2-7, with 11 bases lining up with TRBD2. The CDR3 spans 16 residues. CDR1 is LNHNV and CDR2 is YYDKDF in the germline V gene (reference sequence). The trim removed 1 base at V and 3 bases at J, leaving 5 bases unmatched. In DNA, the CDR3 is TGTGCCACCAGCAGAGGGGGAACTAGCGGGGGCTACGAGCAGTACTTC. This codes for CATSRGGTSGGYEQYF.

The rearrangement joins TRBV5-4 to TRBJ2-3; TRBD2 matches at 7 bases. The CDR3 runs 16 residues. V lost 4 bases, J lost 4 bases, and 12 bases stayed unmatched. Germline CDR1 reads SGHNT; CDR2 reads YYREEE (reference sequence). In nucleotides, the CDR3 is TGTGCCAGCAGCCGGACCGCGGGGGTTAATGCAGATACGCAGTATTTT. This encodes CASSRTAGVNADTQYF.

This sequence joins TRBV6-1 and TRBJ2-7; D gene uncertain. Trimming took off 6 bases at V and 2 bases at J, with 8 bases between the two ends. This CDR3 is 12 amino acids long. Germline V lookup: CDR1 MNHNS, CDR2 SASEGT. As DNA, the CDR3 is TGTGCCAGCAGAGCCGATCCCTACGAGCAGTACTTC. Translation gives CASRADPYEQYF.

In its sample, this clone was seen a few times. The chain joins TRBV2 to TRBJ1-4, with no clear D. Germline V gene data show CDR1 as SNHLY and CDR2 as FYNNEI. The CDR3 extends over 12 amino acids. Trimming removed 6 bases from V and 13 bases from J, with 15 bases in between. CDR3 sequence (DNA): TGTGCCAGCAGCCCTTGGGGTGCAAGACTGTTTTTT. It is translated as CASSPWGARLFF.

The chain carries TRBV5-4 and TRBJ2-5; the match to TRBD2 covers 13 bases. With 4 bases clipped from V and 1 base from J, the junction kept 7 bases outside the gene matches. The CDR3 spans 17 residues. Germline lookup yields CDR1 SGHNT and CDR2 YYREEE (reference sequence). The CDR3 nucleotides are TGTGCCAGCAGCCAAACCGGGACTAGCGGGGCCCAAGAGACCCAGTACTTC. Protein sequence: CASSQTGTSGAQETQYF.

With regard to this clone: Other DNA sequences in the same sample also yield this CDR3. J is TRBJ1-2 and V is TRBV20-1, with D hard to call. The length of the CDR3 is 10 residues. Germline CDR1 reads DFQATT; CDR2 reads SNEGSKA (reference sequence). Trimming stripped 6 bases from V and 9 bases from J, with 11 bases between. In nucleotides, the CDR3 is TGCAGTGCGTACATGGAGAGCTACACCTTC. As protein: CSAYMESYTF.